These 30 T cell receptor beta chains share one sample of origin, sequenced in a study of response to subunit inactivated influenza vaccine. TCRdb recomputed calls from the RT-PCR reads with MiXCR, one row per CDR3 protein. The table has about 540,000 distinct CDR3 sequences, approximately 20% seen once. These data were also reused for a study on T cells expressing NK-cell markers. That paper states: UMI-tagged 5'RACE template switching yielded the TCR beta cDNA.

The sample consisted of CD4+ T cells sorted from PBMCs, taken 11 to 12 days after vaccination. Every receptor here comes from a man between 45 and 60 years old who received an inactivated influenza vaccine.

This clonotype turned up a few times. This chain links TRBV3-1 with TRBJ2-1; a weak D match, TRBD2 (6 bases). V gave up 4 bases and J gave up 7 bases, with 14 bases separating them. Germline V gene data show CDR1 as LGHDT and CDR2 as YNNKEL (reference sequence). This CDR3 is 14 amino acids long. The CDR3 region has the DNA TGTGCCAGCAGCCTAAGGACTAAGGGGAATGAGCAGTTCTTC. Translated, it gives CASSLRTKGNEQFF.

In its sample, this clonotype was seen a few times. The CDR3 sequence is CASSFELAGSGTDTQYF. The CDR3 bases are TGTGCCAGCAGTTTTGAGCTAGCGGGGTCAGGCACAGATACGCAGTATTTT. The V gene is TRBV12-3 or TRBV12-4, the J gene TRBJ2-3; 9 nucleotides agree with TRBD2. This CDR3 region has 17 residues. The J segment lost 1 base and the V segment lost 3 bases, leaving 8 bases of the junction unmatched.

The sample holds a few counts of this clonotype. V gene TRBV3-1 combines with J gene TRBJ1-2; 8 bases fit TRBD1. The CDR3 sequence is 13 residues long. From germline, CDR1 is LGHDT and CDR2 YNNKEL (reference sequence). Losses at the gene ends were 5 bases for V and 3 bases for J; bases not matched to a gene: 2. Here the CDR3 reads CASSKTGDYGYTF. In nucleotides, the CDR3 is TGTGCCAGCAGCAAGACAGGGGACTATGGCTACACCTTC.

This clonotype was detected only once. The rearrangement links TRBV19 to TRBJ2-2; D is uncertain. There are 15 residues in the CDR3. Trimming took 2 bases from V and 3 from J, leaving 10 bases between them. Germline assignment: CDR1 LNHDA and CDR2 SQIVND (reference sequence). CDR3 DNA: TGTGCCAGTAGTATAAACGGACCAGACACCGGGGAGCTGTTTTTT. This sequence encodes CASSINGPDTGELFF.

This clonotype was observed a handful of times. V gene TRBV5-1 combines with J gene TRBJ2-6; no firm D call. The V gene lost 1 base and the J gene lost 4 bases, with 9 bases spanning the gap. Germline lookup yields CDR1 SGHRS and CDR2 YFSETQ. This CDR3 comprises 15 residues. The CDR3 reads CASSLNSIGANVLTF. CDR3 nucleotides: TGCGCCAGCAGCTTGAACAGCATAGGGGCCAACGTCCTGACTTTC.

This clonotype was seen a few times. This rearrangement joins TRBV28 to TRBJ2-7, with unresolved D. Per the germline V gene, CDR1 is MDHEN and CDR2 is SYDVKM. The V gene lost 3 bases and the J gene lost 7 bases, with 4 bases spanning the gap. The CDR3 has 10 residues. CDR3 coding DNA: TGTGCCAGCAGTTTTAGGGAGCAGTACTTC. Encoded protein: CASSFREQYF.

This clonotype was recorded a few times. The gene calls are TRBV29-1 and TRBJ2-7; TRBD1 or TRBD2 may be the D gene (6 bases each). Between the trimmed V and J ends, which lost 4 bases and 2 bases, there was a span of 15 bases. This CDR3 is built from 14 residues. Germline V gene lookup returns CDR1 SQVTM and CDR2 ANQGSEA. CDR3 nucleotide sequence: TGCAGCGTTGTGTTCCGGGGGCATACCTACGAGCAGTACTTC. Its translation: CSVVFRGHTYEQYF.

The sample holds many counts of this clonotype. The chain joins TRBV12-3 or TRBV12-4 to TRBJ2-1; 9 nucleotides match TRBD2. The junction had 8 bases not matched to a gene; V was cut back by 5 bases and J by 0 bases. CDR3 length: 17 amino acids. The chain's CDR3 is CASSHGGRGSSYNEQFF. The CDR3 DNA reads as TGTGCCAGCAGTCACGGCGGGAGGGGAAGCTCCTACAATGAGCAGTTCTTC.

This clonotype showed up just a few times. This chain uses TRBV20-1 with TRBJ2-2; D may be TRBD2 (6 bases). CDR3 length: 15 residues. V lost 5 bases to trimming and J lost 4 bases, with 17 bases between them. Germline V gene lookup returns CDR1 DFQATT and CDR2 SNEGSKA (reference sequence). CDR3 in amino acids: CSAGDRMGGTGELFF. CDR3 DNA sequence: TGCAGTGCTGGGGACCGCATGGGAGGCACCGGGGAGCTGTTTTTT.

The V call is TRBV27, the J call TRBJ2-7, with D uncertain. Per the germline V gene, CDR1 is MNHEY and CDR2 is SMNVEV (reference sequence). V was cut by 1 base and J by 3 bases, with 16 bases left in between. The CDR3 totals 16 residues. This chain's CDR3 is CASSLYFDMVSYEQYF. In nucleotides, the CDR3 is TGTGCCAGCAGTTTATATTTTGATATGGTCAGCTACGAGCAGTACTTC.

V gene TRBV10-3 combines with J gene TRBJ1-1, with a weak D call TRBD1 (6 bases). This CDR3 has 13 amino acids. V was clipped by 0 bases and J by 9 bases, with 11 bases between them. In germline, CDR1 is ENHRY, CDR2 SYGVKD. Here the CDR3 reads CAISESRDTKAFF. CDR3 coding DNA: TGTGCCATCAGTGAGTCGCGGGACACAAAAGCTTTCTTT.

The CDR3 DNA follows: TGTGCCTGTTCCACGACAGGGAGGACGTACGAGCAGTACTTC. This codes for CACSTTGRTYEQYF. The rearrangement links TRBV30 to TRBJ2-7; D perhaps matches TRBD1 (7 bases). Germline CDR1 GTSNPN, CDR2 SVGIG (reference sequence). Between the trimmed V and J ends, which lost 6 bases and 4 bases, there was a span of 19 bases. The CDR3 loop spans 14 amino acids.

This clonotype appeared a few times. CDR3: CASTWESYNEQFF. CDR3 coding DNA: TGTGCCAGCACCTGGGAAAGCTACAATGAGCAGTTCTTC. The chain carries TRBV5-6 and TRBJ2-1; D is undetermined. V was clipped by 6 bases and J by 3 bases, with 10 bases between them. Germline values: CDR1 SGHDT, CDR2 YYEEEE. This CDR3 spans 13 amino acids.

The V and J genes are TRBV20-1 and TRBJ2-3; a weak D match, TRBD1 (7 bases). The germline CDR1 and CDR2 sequences are DFQATT and SNEGSKA (reference sequence). This CDR3 spans 12 amino acids. Trimming removed 6 bases at V and 6 bases at J, with 13 bases between. CDR3 bases: TGCAGTGCAGGCAGGGGGGTTGATACGCAGTATTTT. Its translation: CSAGRGVDTQYF.

This clonotype came up a few times. This chain uses TRBV7-2 with TRBJ1-5, with no clear D. Trimming shortened V by 1 base and J by 5 bases, and 9 bases separated the two germline ends. Germline V lookup: CDR1 SGHTA, CDR2 FQGNSA. This CDR3 spans 14 amino acids. The DNA of the CDR3 is TGTGCCAGCAGCTTAGGGACGTCGGATCAGCCCCAGCATTTT. Translating it yields CASSLGTSDQPQHF.

This chain uses TRBV14 with TRBJ2-1, with no clear D. V was shortened by 6 bases and J by 2 bases, with 14 bases between the two germline ends. Germline V lookup: CDR1 SGHDN, CDR2 FVKESK. This CDR3 spans 15 amino acids. The CDR3 reads CASSPGSQAYNEQFF. CDR3 in DNA: TGTGCCAGCAGTCCCGGGTCCCAAGCCTACAATGAGCAGTTCTTC.

This clonotype was detected ten times or more. This chain uses TRBV5-6 with TRBJ1-2, with 8 positions matching TRBD1. The V segment lost 4 bases and the J segment 7 bases; nucleotides outside the gene matches: 6. CDR3 length: 13 amino acids. Germline loops: CDR1 SGHDT, CDR2 YYEEEE. CDR3 in amino acids: CASSRQGPFGYTF. CDR3 coding DNA: TGTGCCAGCAGCCGACAGGGGCCTTTTGGCTACACCTTC. The full variable domain, in which reference TRBV5-6 and TRBJ1-2 provide the parts outside the CDR3, is DAGVTQSPTHLIKTRGQQVTLRCSPKSGHDTVSWYQQALGQGPQFIFQYYEEEERQRGNFPDRFSGHQFPNYSSELNVNALLLGDSALYLCASSRQGPFGYTFGSGTRLTVV.

The V and J genes are TRBV29-1 and TRBJ1-5, with 8 bases identical to TRBD1. Germline V gives CDR1 SQVTM, CDR2 ANQGSEA. The trim removed 6 bases at V and 4 bases at J, leaving 5 bases unmatched. The length of the CDR3 is 13 residues. The CDR3 bases are TGCAGCGTCGTCCAGGGGGCAAATCAGCCCCAGCATTTT. Amino acid sequence: CSVVQGANQPQHF.

This clonotype was counted a few times. V and J are TRBV21-1 and TRBJ2-5; no DNA check was done on the table's D call, TRBD1. TRBV21-1 is listed as a pseudogene. This CDR3 is 19 amino acids long. CDR3 amino acids: CASSNLDRGLPALWETQYF. Here the CDR3 DNA reads TGTGCCAGCAGCAATTTGGACAGGGGGTTGCCTGCACTTTGGGAGACCCAGTACTTC.

This clonotype came up many times. The V and J genes are TRBV28 and TRBJ1-4; maybe TRBD1 (5 bases). Germline V gives CDR1 MDHEN, CDR2 SYDVKM. The V end lost 7 bases, the J end lost 4 bases, and 7 bases lay between the germline ends. The CDR3 spans 12 residues. The CDR3 region has the DNA TGTGCCAGCAACAGGATTAATGAAAAACTGTTTTTT. It specifies CASNRINEKLFF.

This clonotype was observed a few times. The genes are TRBV10-3 and TRBJ1-5; D is possibly TRBD1 (5 bases). V was cut by 4 bases and J by 5 bases, with 12 bases left in between. The germline V gene has CDR1 ENHRY and CDR2 SYGVKD. CDR3 length equals 14 residues. In DNA, the CDR3 is TGTGCCATCAGTGTGGGGCAGCCCGATCAGCCCCAGCATTTT. Protein sequence: CAISVGQPDQPQHF.

This clonotype has a handful of counts. The chain recombines TRBV7-2 with TRBJ1-2; no reliable D call. Trimming stripped 1 base from V and 4 bases from J, with 7 bases between. The CDR3 is 13 residues long. CDR1 is SGHTA and CDR2 is FQGNSA in the germline V gene. The DNA of the CDR3 is TGTGCCAGCAGCTTAGTTGGCAGCTATGGCTACACCTTC. The encoded protein is CASSLVGSYGYTF.

This clonotype was counted ten times or more. V is TRBV28 and J is TRBJ1-2, with 8 bases that match TRBD1. The CDR3 has 15 residues. Germline V gives CDR1 MDHEN, CDR2 SYDVKM. J lost 4 bases, V lost 6 bases, and 10 bases had no gene match. The CDR3 here is CASRADGQGTYGYTF. CDR3 DNA: TGTGCCAGCAGGGCCGATGGACAGGGAACCTATGGCTACACCTTC.

V usage is TRBV19 and J usage is TRBJ2-1; 10 bases align to TRBD1. CDR1 is LNHDA, CDR2 SQIVND, per germline (reference sequence). There are 16 residues in the CDR3. Unmatched junction bases numbered 12, after V lost 7 bases and J lost 6 bases. The CDR3 region has the DNA TGTGCCAGTACTTCCCAGGGGGGGACAGGGGTCAATGAGCAGTTCTTC. Protein: CASTSQGGTGVNEQFF.

This clonotype was picked up a small number of times. The genes are TRBV4-3 and TRBJ1-5; D gene unclear. CDR3 length equals 15 residues. V lost 4 bases and J lost 5, with 15 bases in between. Germline CDR1 and CDR2: LGHNA and YSLEER. As DNA, the CDR3 is TGCGCCAGCAGCCCCCTAGGACCGAAGCATCAGCCCCAGCATTTT. Amino acids: CASSPLGPKHQPQHF.

In this sample, this clonotype turned up a few times. The chain joins TRBV20-1 to TRBJ1-1, with 7 positions matching TRBD1. This CDR3 has 14 residues. V shed 6 bases and J 3 bases; nucleotides not matched to a gene: 10. CDR1 and CDR2 (germline): DFQATT, SNEGSKA (reference sequence). CDR3 nucleotides: TGCAGTGCCGATGATGACAGGGCCGACACTGAAGCTTTCTTT. Its protein is CSADDDRADTEAFF.

The chain combines TRBV19 with TRBJ2-5, with D tentatively TRBD2 (5 bases). The CDR3 loop spans 14 amino acids. V was shortened by 5 bases and J by 0 bases, with 10 bases between the two germline ends. CDR1 LNHDA and CDR2 SQIVND come from the germline V gene (reference sequence). The CDR3 reads CASSVREHQETQYF. CDR3 DNA sequence: TGTGCCAGTAGTGTCCGGGAACACCAAGAGACCCAGTACTTC.

The chain couples TRBV5-1 to TRBJ2-1, with 12 bases aligning to TRBD1. This CDR3 has 15 amino acids. V lost 4 bases and J lost 7; bases outside the gene matches: 6. From germline, CDR1 is SGHRS and CDR2 YFSETQ. CDR3: CASSIRDRGRNEQFF. CDR3 coding DNA: TGCGCCAGCAGCATCCGGGACAGGGGGCGGAATGAGCAGTTCTTC.

This clonotype was recorded a few times. The J gene is TRBJ1-1, the V gene TRBV2; the match to TRBD1 covers 7 bases. CDR3 length: 14 amino acids. In germline, CDR1 is SNHLY, CDR2 FYNNEI. Trimming at V came to 4 bases and at J to 4 bases, leaving 6 bases not matched to a gene. The chain's CDR3 is CASSGTGEGTEAFF. In DNA, the CDR3 is TGTGCCAGCAGTGGGACAGGTGAAGGCACTGAAGCTTTCTTT.

This clonotype was observed a handful of times. The rearrangement uses TRBV5-6 and TRBJ1-5; 11 bases match TRBD1. The germline V gene encodes CDR1 SGHDT and CDR2 YYEEEE. CDR3 length equals 15 residues. Trimming took 1 base from V and 7 from J; bases not matched to a gene: 4. The CDR3 here is CASSLRTGGVQPQHF. For the CDR3, the DNA is TGTGCCAGCAGCTTGAGGACAGGGGGCGTCCAGCCCCAGCATTTT.